This record looks at one TCR beta chain sequence and its context. The antigen it binds to is not known. Base qualities are not provided; no much larger clone lies one nucleotide away. The cohort was made up of hundreds of healthy bone marrow donors. All cohort members were sampled while nominally healthy, although unrecorded immune exposures were likely present. The donor tested CMV seronegative and was one of the 352 seronegative cohort members. Every donor gave a peripheral blood sample, and the peripheral blood mononuclear cells from that sample were used for TCR beta sequencing. Genomic DNA extraction from the blood cell samples was performed with the Qiagen DNeasy Blood Extraction Kit. The library was produced with the immunoSEQ multiplex PCR assay. The multiplex PCR relied on a mix of 60 forward primers for TCR Vbeta segments and 13 reverse primers for TCR Jbeta segments. The CDR3 region of rearranged TCR beta genes was amplified from genomic DNA with a multiplex PCR assay. The Illumina HiSeq System was used to sequence the amplified TCR beta libraries as 87-base-pair reads. In the original analysis: A later analysis counted tens of millions of unique TCR beta chains across the 666 repertoires, and 9.5 million to 11 million of these chains were shared by at least two donors. Raw reads were error-corrected and collapsed into unique sequences by a nearest-neighbor algorithm in which closely related sequences were merged to remove PCR and sequencing errors. To assign V, D and J gene segments, CDR3 sequences were aligned to IMGT reference sequences. Each retained sequence needed at least a six-nucleotide match to both a V gene segment and a J gene segment. Rearrangements were classified as productive when the CDR3 lacked stop codons and remained in frame with V and J, and all other rearrangements were classified as non-productive. CDR3 was defined according to IMGT convention as the region running from the second conserved V-encoded cysteine to the conserved J-encoded phenylalanine. The earlier analysis of fewer than 700 of the donors excluded sequences that lacked an unambiguous match to a single V gene segment. In an earlier analysis of a few hundred of the donors, V segments were called functional above 56.7% productive rearrangements and were called segregating when the between-donor standard deviation exceeded 5%. A statistical classification framework was built for diagnosing cytomegalovirus status from the catalog of TCR beta chain sequences. V and J gene assignment, in a later analysis, came from comparing TCR nucleotide sequences with IMGT/GENE-DB human TR gene sequences. Using the TCRdist pipeline, a later analysis assigned CDR3 sequences along with most-parsimonious VDJ recombination scenarios. In a later analysis, each TCR beta chain was defined by its CDR3 amino acid sequence together with its V-gene family, and reads without a unique V-gene family were excluded. A later analysis removed nearly 600 highly shared, low-generation-probability nucleotide sequences to deal with suspected cross-contamination and a sequencing artifact. In a later analysis, a clonal expansion index for each public chain was calculated from normalized within-repertoire ranks of inferred template counts. A later analysis computed generation probabilities with a VDJ recombination model fitted to out-of-frame rearrangements, and checked the results against IGoR. Hypergeometric tests were used in a later analysis to score TCR-TCR, TCR-HLA and TCR-CMV co-occurrence, with a repertoire-size bias correction applied to the TCR pairs. In a later analysis, false discovery rates were estimated by permuting HLA or CMV assignments 20 times. In a later analysis, co-occurring TCRs were grouped using DBSCAN, and TCRdist sequence similarity was added for clustering within HLA-allele-positive subsets. Co-occurrence clustering excluded repertoires with fewer than 30,000 or more than 120,000 public chains, plus five with anomalous nucleotide sharing. TCRdb re-hosts the immuneACCESS table, in-frame sequences only. Its copies lack some clones; in the studies checked, an unresolved V gene accounts for under half of them, and the cause for the rest is not known. V, J and clone size are those of that table, while D and trimming were read from the DNA. A total of about 110,000 clones appear in this sample, around 85% of them only once. The leading ten clones occupy 2% to 2.5% of the sample.

These data come from a study of cytomegalovirus exposure and HLA in healthy donors (dated by TCRdb to about 2017). About the full investigation: According to an earlier analysis of several hundred of the donors, about 179 million T cells yielded roughly 110 million unique TCR beta sequences and more than 250 Gb of sequence data. The later analysis used no new phenotypic data to find candidate immune exposures, relying instead on TCR beta sequences and their occurrence across donors. Typing coverage differed by locus: A, B, C, DRB1 and DQB1 were typed in about 620-640 donors, DQA1 in roughly 500, DPA1 in over 600, and DPB1 in just under 490. Roughly 310 gigabases of sequencing data and approximately 85 million unique TCR sequences were included in an early release covering around 600 HLA-typed donors. Every repertoire in the discovery cohort had been generated on one and the same sequencing platform. In a later analysis, previously published TCR beta repertoires from several hundred donors were re-analyzed and high-resolution HLA genotyping was added so that TCR occurrence patterns could be studied. Both class I and class II loci were covered by HLA typing, at four-digit resolution. Of the roughly 400 genotyped donors, about 84% fell in the genetic ancestry cluster associated with self-reported Caucasian donors. Donor age, sex, ethnicity and CMV serostatus were compiled alongside the repertoire data. To predict cytomegalovirus infection status, the study brought together high-throughput TCR immunosequencing, statistical association of individual TCRs with disease status, and machine learning. Along with the roughly 700-subject first cohort, a separate validation cohort of 120 different subjects was used. Several DR-DQ haplotypes were handled as single units for association and clustering because linkage in the cohort was strong. A later genetic analysis took genome-wide SNP genotypes for about 65% of the 666 donors and used that subset as a discovery cohort. An earlier analysis of roughly 600 of the donors used high-throughput TCR beta sequencing to judge whether each TCR beta V gene segment behaved as functional or pseudogenic. The study profiled the T cell repertoires of hundreds of subjects by immunosequencing and related them to cytomegalovirus serostatus. The study aimed to test whether cataloging public T cell receptors could reveal signatures of past pathogen exposure. On average, roughly 240,000 unique TCR beta nucleotide sequences were sequenced per donor among about 400 genotyped donors of the cohort, with roughly 18% of those sequences being non-productive.

From its cysteine to its phenylalanine, the CDR3 spans 12 amino acids. This entry keeps only the CDR3 DNA: 36 bases, framed from base 1. V trim: 0 bases; J trim: 11 bases; unmatched bases: 3. The CDR1 and CDR2 encoded by the germline V gene (reference sequence) are SGHAT and FQDESV. Points the paper makes about the study in general: A later analysis found that HLA-associated TCR beta chains were more clonally expanded and had lower generation probabilities than equally common non-associated chains. Across donors, most TCR sequences were observed very rarely, whereas some public TCRs were present in many individuals. Linkage disequilibrium might explain the correlated functional status among segregating V segments, but an unknown experimental factor could not be ruled out. According to a later genetic analysis, donors in an Asian-associated ancestry cluster had fewer N-insertions in productive TCRs than the roughly 700-donor mean. According to the authors, the approach could potentially be generalized to other disease states and immunological phenotypes. Because HLA typing was unavailable for some donors at each locus, only the typed subset was used in association tests. The earlier analysis of about 600 of the donors excluded approximately 15 rarely observed V segments, including chromosome 9 orphons, because counts were too low. For the cohort, immune exposure information was limited to CMV serostatus. In vitro tests confirmed that three of the cytomegalovirus-associated TCR beta chains recognize cytomegalovirus antigens. In a later genetic analysis, a missense DCLRE1C variant was associated with V-gene and J-gene trimming of TCR beta chains, and the association was replicated in an independent cohort. An earlier analysis of around 500 of the donors showed that most TCR beta V segments appeared in productive rearrangements either about 87% or about 30% of the time, which broadly matched IMGT annotations. At a false discovery rate of 0.05, a later analysis linked some 18,000 TCR beta sequences to specific HLA alleles. Several of the top co-occurrence clusters appeared to be linked to parvovirus B19, influenza, CMV and Epstein-Barr virus, according to a later analysis. The classifier was reported to diagnose cytomegalovirus status with high specificity and sensitivity in both the original and validation cohorts. Because the 87-base-pair reads could not distinguish some IMGT-functional V segments, including TRBV6-2 and TRBV6-3, those segments were excluded. The study gave a list of under 200 TCR beta chains associated with cytomegalovirus. In this cohort, only TCR beta chains were sequenced, and detectable features were limited by the absence of alpha or paired-chain data. A further reported finding was that TCR beta sequences accurately predicted the HLA-A and HLA-B alleles for most subjects in the first cohort. When HLA alleles, especially DR and DQ, strongly co-occurred, attributing TCR associations to individual alleles was difficult. According to a later analysis, most CMV-associated TCR beta chains appeared to be HLA-restricted, and the HLA associations seemed to be driven largely by CMV exposure. A group of highly shared sequence variants was considered likely to be a technical artifact of the sequencing pipeline. Sequencing depth was assumed to be roughly uniform across donors in the presence/absence analyses, though that assumption may not hold. In a later analysis, the rate of TCR association differed among HLA loci, with DRB1 alleles having the most associated TCRs and HLA-C alleles having the fewest.

The rearrangement joined TRBV11-1 to TRBJ1-1; 7 bases in the middle match TRBD1. The receptor was derived from a man aged 25 to 45 in good health and CMV-seronegative. The sample was PBMCs. The CDR3 sequence is CASSLATGAAFF. The DNA sequence is TGTGCCAGCAGCTTAGCTACAGGGGCGGCTTTCTTT.